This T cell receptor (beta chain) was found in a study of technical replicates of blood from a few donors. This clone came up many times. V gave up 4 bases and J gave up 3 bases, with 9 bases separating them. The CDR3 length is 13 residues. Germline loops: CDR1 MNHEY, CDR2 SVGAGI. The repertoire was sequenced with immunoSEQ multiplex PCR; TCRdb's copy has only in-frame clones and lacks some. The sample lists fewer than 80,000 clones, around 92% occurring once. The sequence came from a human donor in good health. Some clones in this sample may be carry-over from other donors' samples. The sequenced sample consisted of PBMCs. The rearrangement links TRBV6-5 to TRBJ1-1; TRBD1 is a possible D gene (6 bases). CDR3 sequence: CASSSDSYTEAFF. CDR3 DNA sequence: TGTGCCAGCAGTTCGGACAGTTACACTGAAGCTTTCTTT.